This TCR beta chain came from a study of blood T cells in healthy people across ages. PCR was performed a second time for 7 to 11 cycles using a sample-barcoded 5' primer and a J-beta primer mix. TCRdb re-called the 5' RACE reads through MiXCR, storing one row per CDR3 protein. The sample includes around 1,000,000 distinct CDR3 sequences, about 23% of them seen just once. The CDR3 is 13 amino acids. Trimming took 6 bases from V and 6 from J, leaving 14 bases between them. Germline V gene data show CDR1 as LNHDA and CDR2 as SQIVND (reference sequence). Points from the study as a whole: Fewer expanded clones and more diversity marked long-lived versus aged donors.

With respect to this clonotype: Its target is unknown.

These data were likewise used in another study, on T cells of mothers and their children. That paper states: The shaping of TCR recombination output by thymic selection is similar in related and unrelated pairs. An overlap that was slightly higher, though non-significant, was seen in related mother-child pairs versus unrelated pairs.

J is TRBJ1-1 and V is TRBV19; maybe TRBD1 (6 bases). The sample comprised blood. The TCR sequence derives from a girl aged 2-10 years in good health. CDR3 protein: CASSPLGGPEAFF. For the CDR3, the DNA is TGTGCCAGTAGCCCCCTTGGGGGGCCTGAAGCTTTCTTT.